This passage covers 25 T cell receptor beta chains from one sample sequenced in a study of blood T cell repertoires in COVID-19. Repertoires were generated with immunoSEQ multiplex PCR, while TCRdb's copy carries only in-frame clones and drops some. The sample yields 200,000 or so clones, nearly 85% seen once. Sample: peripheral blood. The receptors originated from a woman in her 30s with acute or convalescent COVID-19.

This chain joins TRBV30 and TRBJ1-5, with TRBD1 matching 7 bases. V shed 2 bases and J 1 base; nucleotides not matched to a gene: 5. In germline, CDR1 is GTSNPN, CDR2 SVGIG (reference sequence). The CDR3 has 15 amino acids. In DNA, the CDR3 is TGTGCCTGGAGTCCACAGGGGCTAAGCAATCAGCCCCAGCATTTT. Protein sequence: CAWSPQGLSNQPQHF.

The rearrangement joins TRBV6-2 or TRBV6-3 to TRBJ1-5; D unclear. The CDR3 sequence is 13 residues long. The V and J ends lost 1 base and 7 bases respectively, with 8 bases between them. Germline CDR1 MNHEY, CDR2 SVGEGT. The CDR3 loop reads CASSYLRGQPQHF. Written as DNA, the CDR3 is TGTGCCAGCAGTTACTTACGGGGACAGCCCCAGCATTTT.

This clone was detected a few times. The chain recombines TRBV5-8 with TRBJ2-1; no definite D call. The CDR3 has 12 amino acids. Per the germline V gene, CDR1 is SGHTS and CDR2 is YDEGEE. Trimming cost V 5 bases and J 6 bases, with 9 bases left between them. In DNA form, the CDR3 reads TGTGCCAGCAGTGGCCGCGGCAATGAGCAGTTCTTC. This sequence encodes CASSGRGNEQFF.

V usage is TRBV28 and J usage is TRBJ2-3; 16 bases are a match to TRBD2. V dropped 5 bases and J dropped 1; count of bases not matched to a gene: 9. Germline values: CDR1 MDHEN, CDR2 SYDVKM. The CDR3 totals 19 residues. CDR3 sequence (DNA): TGTGCCAGCAGTGTCCCGGGACTAGCGGGAGGGCCCGGCACAGATACGCAGTATTTT. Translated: CASSVPGLAGGPGTDTQYF.

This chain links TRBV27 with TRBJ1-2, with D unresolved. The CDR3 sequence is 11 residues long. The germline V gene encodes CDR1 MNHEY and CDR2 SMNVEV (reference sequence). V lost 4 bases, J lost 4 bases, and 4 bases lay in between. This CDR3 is CASSSGYGYTF. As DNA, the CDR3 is TGTGCCAGCAGTTCGGGCTATGGCTACACCTTC.

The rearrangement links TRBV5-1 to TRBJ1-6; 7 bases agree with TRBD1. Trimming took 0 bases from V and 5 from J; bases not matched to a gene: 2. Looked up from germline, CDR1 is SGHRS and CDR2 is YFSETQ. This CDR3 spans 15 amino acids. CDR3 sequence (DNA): TGCGCCAGCAGCTTGGTACAGGGGCATAATTCACCCCTCCACTTT. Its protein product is CASSLVQGHNSPLHF.

The CDR3 reads CARRGAGALGYTF. In DNA, the CDR3 is TGTGCCCGCCGGGGGGCGGGGGCTCTTGGCTACACCTTC. The rearrangement joins TRBV6-5 to TRBJ1-2; the D gene is possibly TRBD1 (6 bases). The V end was cut by 11 bases, the J end by 7 bases, with 20 bases between. CDR3 length: 13 amino acids. CDR1 and CDR2 (germline): MNHEY, SVGAGI.

CDR3 region: CASSQDAGKNIQYF. CDR3 in DNA: TGCGCCAGCAGCCAAGACGCCGGGAAAAACATTCAGTACTTC. The chain uses TRBV4-3 and TRBJ2-4, with D hard to call. The ends were cut back, 0 bases at V and 4 bases at J, with 7 bases in the middle. This CDR3 is 14 amino acids long. Per germline, CDR1 LGHNA and CDR2 YSLEER.

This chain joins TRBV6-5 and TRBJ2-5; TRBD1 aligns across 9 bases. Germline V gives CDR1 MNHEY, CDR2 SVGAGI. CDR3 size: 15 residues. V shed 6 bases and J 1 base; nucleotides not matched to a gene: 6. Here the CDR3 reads CASSAGQGRQETQYF. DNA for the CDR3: TGTGCCAGCAGCGCGGGACAGGGACGCCAAGAGACCCAGTACTTC.

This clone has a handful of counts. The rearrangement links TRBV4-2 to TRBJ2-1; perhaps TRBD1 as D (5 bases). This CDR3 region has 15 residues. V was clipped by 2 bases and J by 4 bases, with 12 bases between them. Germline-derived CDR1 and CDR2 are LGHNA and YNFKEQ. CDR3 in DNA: TGTGCCAGCAGCCAACCGGACACATTATACAATGAGCAGTTCTTC. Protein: CASSQPDTLYNEQFF.

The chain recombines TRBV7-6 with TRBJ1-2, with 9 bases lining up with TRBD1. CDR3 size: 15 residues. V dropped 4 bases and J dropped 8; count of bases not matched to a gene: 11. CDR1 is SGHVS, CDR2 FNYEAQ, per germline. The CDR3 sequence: CASSSGTGRFSGYTF. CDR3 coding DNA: TGTGCCAGCAGCTCCGGGACAGGGCGATTTTCCGGCTACACCTTC.

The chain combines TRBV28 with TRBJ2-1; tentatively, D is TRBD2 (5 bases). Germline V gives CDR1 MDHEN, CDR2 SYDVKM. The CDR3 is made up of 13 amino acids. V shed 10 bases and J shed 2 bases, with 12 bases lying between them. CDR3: CATLAKAYNEQFF. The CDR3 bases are TGTGCCACCTTAGCGAAAGCCTACAATGAGCAGTTCTTC.

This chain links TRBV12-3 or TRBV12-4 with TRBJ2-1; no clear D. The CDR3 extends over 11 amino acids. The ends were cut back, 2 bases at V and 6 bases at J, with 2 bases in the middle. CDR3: CASSLLNEQFF. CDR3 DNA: TGTGCCAGCAGTTTACTCAATGAGCAGTTCTTC.

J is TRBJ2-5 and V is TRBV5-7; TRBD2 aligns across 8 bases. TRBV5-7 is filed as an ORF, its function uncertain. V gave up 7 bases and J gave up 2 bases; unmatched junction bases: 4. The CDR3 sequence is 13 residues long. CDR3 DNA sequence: TGTGCCAGCCCAGCGGGAGATCAAGAGACCCAGTACTTC. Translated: CASPAGDQETQYF.

CDR3 coding DNA: TGTGCCAGCAGCCTCCCCAGAACCAGGGCGGCTTTCTTT. Translating gives CASSLPRTRAAFF. J is TRBJ1-1 and V is TRBV7-2; D is possibly TRBD1 (5 bases). The V gene's germline CDR1 is SGHTA and CDR2 FQGNSA. The CDR3 has 13 amino acids. V dropped 5 bases and J dropped 11 bases, with 18 bases sitting between them.

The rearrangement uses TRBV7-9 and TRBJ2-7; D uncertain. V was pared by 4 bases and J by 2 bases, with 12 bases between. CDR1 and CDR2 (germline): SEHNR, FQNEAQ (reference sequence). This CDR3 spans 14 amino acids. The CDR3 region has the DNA TGTGCCAGCAGCTCGGTGGGCAGGACCTACGAGCAGTACTTC. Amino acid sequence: CASSSVGRTYEQYF.

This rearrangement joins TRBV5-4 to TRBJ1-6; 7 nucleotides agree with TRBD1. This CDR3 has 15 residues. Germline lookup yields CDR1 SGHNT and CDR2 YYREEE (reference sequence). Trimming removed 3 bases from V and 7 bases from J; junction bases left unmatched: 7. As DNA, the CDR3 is TGTGCCAGCAGCTCACCGGGACAGAAGAATTCACCCCTCCACTTT. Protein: CASSSPGQKNSPLHF.

As DNA, the CDR3 is TGTGCCAGCAGCCAAGAGGGAGGGTTCTACGAGCAGTACTTC. Protein sequence: CASSQEGGFYEQYF. The chain uses TRBV4-2 and TRBJ2-7; 7 bases are shared with TRBD2. The CDR3 has 14 amino acids. V dropped 0 bases and J dropped 3; count of bases not matched to a gene: 2. Germline lookup yields CDR1 LGHNA and CDR2 YNFKEQ.

CDR3 loop: CASQLKYQGHTEAFF. DNA for the CDR3: TGTGCCAGCCAGCTTAAATACCAGGGTCACACTGAAGCTTTCTTT. The chain combines TRBV2 with TRBJ1-1, with D tentatively TRBD1 (5 bases). This CDR3 comprises 15 residues. Germline lookup yields CDR1 SNHLY and CDR2 FYNNEI. Trimming shortened V by 8 bases and J by 3 bases, and 19 bases separated the two germline ends.

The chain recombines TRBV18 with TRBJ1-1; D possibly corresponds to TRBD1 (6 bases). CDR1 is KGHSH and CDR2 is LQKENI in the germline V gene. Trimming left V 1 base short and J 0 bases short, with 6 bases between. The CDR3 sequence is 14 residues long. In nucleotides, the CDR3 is TGTGCCAGCTCACCACAGGGGGTGAACACTGAAGCTTTCTTT. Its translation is CASSPQGVNTEAFF.

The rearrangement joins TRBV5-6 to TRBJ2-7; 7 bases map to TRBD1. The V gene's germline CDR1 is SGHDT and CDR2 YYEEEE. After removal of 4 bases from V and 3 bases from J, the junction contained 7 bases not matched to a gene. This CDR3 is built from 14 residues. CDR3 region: CASSAQGVGYEQYF. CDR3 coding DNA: TGTGCCAGCAGCGCCCAGGGGGTAGGCTACGAGCAGTACTTC.

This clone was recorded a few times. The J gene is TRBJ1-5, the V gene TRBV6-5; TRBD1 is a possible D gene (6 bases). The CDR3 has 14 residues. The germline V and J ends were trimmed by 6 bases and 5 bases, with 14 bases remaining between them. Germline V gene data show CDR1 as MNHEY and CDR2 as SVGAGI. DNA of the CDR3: TGTGCCAGCAGACCCCGACAGGCGTATCAGCCCCAGCATTTT. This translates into CASRPRQAYQPQHF.

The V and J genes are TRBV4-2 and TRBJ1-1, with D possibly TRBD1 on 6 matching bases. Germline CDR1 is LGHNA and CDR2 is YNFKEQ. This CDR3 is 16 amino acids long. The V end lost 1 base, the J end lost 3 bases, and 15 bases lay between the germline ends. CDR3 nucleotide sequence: TGTGCCAGCAGCCAAGGGCAGGGGCTATTGGACACTGAAGCTTTCTTT. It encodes CASSQGQGLLDTEAFF.

CDR3: CASRPDRNYYGYTF. CDR3 bases: TGTGCCAGCAGACCCGACAGAAATTACTATGGCTACACCTTC. The chain is built from TRBV28 and TRBJ1-2; perhaps TRBD1 as D (5 bases). The CDR3 is 14 residues long. Germline CDR1 MDHEN, CDR2 SYDVKM. Deletions cut 6 bases from V and 3 bases from J, with 14 bases between.

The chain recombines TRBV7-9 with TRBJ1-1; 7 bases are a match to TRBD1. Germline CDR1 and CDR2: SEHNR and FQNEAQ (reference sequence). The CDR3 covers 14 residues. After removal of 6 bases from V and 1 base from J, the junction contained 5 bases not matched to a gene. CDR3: CASRRQGRNTEAFF. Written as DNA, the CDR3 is TGTGCCAGCAGACGACAGGGCCGGAACACTGAAGCTTTCTTT.